This T cell receptor (beta chain) was found in a study of vaccination and CD4 T cells after COVID-19. From germline, CDR1 is MNHNS and CDR2 SASEGT. The CDR3 totals 12 residues. The J segment lost 3 bases and the V segment lost 6 bases, leaving 1 base of the junction unmatched. CD4+ T cells that had been cultured provided DNA sequenced with the Oncomine TCR Beta short-read assay. TCRdb processed the PCR reads anew with MiXCR; each CDR3 protein has one entry. The sample yields roughly 15,000 distinct CDR3 sequences, 51% seen once. Treatment here: approximately 11-day PBMC culture with coronavirus spike peptide pools or control peptides (ViraFEST assay). Worth noting for this clonotype: What it recognizes is unknown.

The receptor was derived from a human donor who had recovered from COVID-19. The chain uses TRBV6-1 and TRBJ2-7; 8 bases agree with TRBD1. Specimen: CD4+ T cells from blood, cultured in vitro, collected before SARS-CoV-2 vaccination. The CDR3 region is CASRTGVYEQYF. The CDR3, as DNA: TGTGCCAGCAGGACAGGGGTCTACGAGCAGTACTTC.